This TCR beta chain was observed in a study of cytomegalovirus exposure and HLA in healthy donors. CDR1 is ENHRY, CDR2 SYGVKD, per germline. V was shortened by 9 bases and J by 3 bases, with 13 bases between the two germline ends. This CDR3 contains 13 residues. The table lists this clone with a few counts. Primers included in the PCR were 60 Vbeta and 13 Jbeta primers. The data were produced by immunoSEQ multiplex PCR, yet TCRdb's version contains in-frame clones alone and is incomplete. In the table there are approximately 160,000 clones, 64% of which are singletons. The clonotype originates from a woman aged 25 to 39 in good health and CMV-seropositive. The gene calls are TRBV10-3 and TRBJ2-3; D might be TRBD2 (6 bases). The sequenced sample was PBMCs. In nucleotides, the CDR3 is TGTGCCATTCGGGAGATGGGGACAGATACGCAGTATTTT. This encodes CAIREMGTDTQYF.